This TCR beta chain derives from a study of cytomegalovirus exposure and HLA in healthy donors. Broader study findings: Some TCR beta chains (roughly 160 of them) were listed as cytomegalovirus-associated.

Trimming took 5 bases from V and 6 from J; bases not matched to a gene: 7. Germline CDR1 is SGDLS and CDR2 is YYNGEE. The CDR3 sequence is 15 residues long. Vbeta (60) and Jbeta (13) primers were used in the PCR. The assay was immunoSEQ multiplex PCR, and TCRdb's table has in-frame clones only and misses some. The sample records fewer than 60,000 clones, roughly 60% being singletons. As to this clone: No antigen is known for it.

The sequence came from a human donor in good health. Sample: PBMCs. The chain couples TRBV9 to TRBJ2-1; 11 nucleotides match TRBD1. CDR3 residues: CASSASGTGGNEQFF. CDR3 sequence (DNA): TGTGCCAGCAGTGCGTCCGGGACAGGGGGCAATGAGCAGTTCTTC. Variable domain in full (rest from reference TRBV9 and TRBJ2-1): DSGVTQTPKHLITATGQRVTLRCSPRSGDLSVYWYQQSLDQGLQFLIQYYNGEERAKGNILERFSAQQFPDLHSELNLSSLELGDSALYFCASSASGTGGNEQFFGPGTRLTVL.